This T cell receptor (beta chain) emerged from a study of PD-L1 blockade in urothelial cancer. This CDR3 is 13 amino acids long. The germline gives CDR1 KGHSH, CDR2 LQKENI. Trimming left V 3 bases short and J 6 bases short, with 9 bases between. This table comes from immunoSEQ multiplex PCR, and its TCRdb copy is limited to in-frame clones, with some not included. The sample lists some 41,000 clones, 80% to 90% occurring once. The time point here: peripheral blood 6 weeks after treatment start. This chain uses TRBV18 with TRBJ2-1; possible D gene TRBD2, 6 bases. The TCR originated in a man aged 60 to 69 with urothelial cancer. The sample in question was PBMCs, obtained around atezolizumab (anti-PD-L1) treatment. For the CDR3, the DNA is TGTGCCAGCTCACCCCAGGGAGGCAATGAGCAGTTCTTC. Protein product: CASSPQGGNEQFF.